This is a list of T cell receptor beta chains from one sample in a study of radiotherapy plus CTLA-4 blockade in lung cancer. Data came from immunoSEQ multiplex PCR; TCRdb stores just in-frame clones and leaves some out. Of tens of thousands of clones in the sample, about four fifths were seen once. Sequences were derived from peripheral blood, sampled from a patient treated with radiotherapy plus ipilimumab. The receptors stem from a human donor with non-small cell lung cancer who had stable disease on radiotherapy plus ipilimumab. CDR3s leave out the opening cysteine and the closing phenylalanine or tryptophan. Clone size appears in some rows only: once, few, many, or a class for an expanded clone.

abundance: few; v_gene: TRBV28; j_gene: TRBJ2-7; CDR3aa: ASSSGYEQY
abundance: NA; v_gene: TRBV10-2; j_gene: TRBJ2-1; CDR3aa: ASSEGRSSYNEQF
abundance: NA; v_gene: TRBV28; j_gene: TRBJ1-2; CDR3aa: ASSLRGGYGYT
abundance: NA; v_gene: TRBV19; j_gene: TRBJ2-7; CDR3aa: ASSIDGQPTKQY
abundance: NA; v_gene: TRBV5-8; j_gene: TRBJ1-3; CDR3aa: ASSPPTGTDSGNTIY
abundance: NA; v_gene: TRBV28; j_gene: TRBJ1-2; CDR3aa: ASSSWDRGGVYGYT
abundance: NA; v_gene: TRBV19; j_gene: TRBJ1-5; CDR3aa: ASSIDDVMNSNQPQH
abundance: NA; v_gene: TRBV14; j_gene: TRBJ2-7; CDR3aa: ASSQLSGTYEQY
abundance: NA; v_gene: TRBV6-5; j_gene: TRBJ2-7; CDR3aa: ASSIRDHSYEQY
abundance: NA; v_gene: TRBV9; j_gene: TRBJ2-1; CDR3aa: ASSVTSYNEQF
abundance: NA; v_gene: TRBV14; j_gene: TRBJ1-2; CDR3aa: ASSQTSGRDRGYYGYT
abundance: few; v_gene: TRBV19; j_gene: TRBJ1-6; CDR3aa: ASSTPTGRNSPLH
abundance: once; v_gene: TRBV2; j_gene: TRBJ2-5; CDR3aa: ASSGSGTDQETQY
abundance: NA; v_gene: TRBV5-5; j_gene: TRBJ1-2; CDR3aa: ASSLGGSSYGYT
abundance: NA; v_gene: TRBV7-6; j_gene: TRBJ2-5; CDR3aa: ASSFGPGTQY
abundance: NA; v_gene: TRBV29-1; j_gene: TRBJ2-5; CDR3aa: SVAWGSQETQY
abundance: NA; v_gene: TRBV28; j_gene: TRBJ2-3; CDR3aa: ASSYTDTQY
abundance: NA; v_gene: TRBV7-3; j_gene: TRBJ2-1; CDR3aa: ASSLGQGWSNEQF
abundance: NA; v_gene: TRBV28; j_gene: TRBJ2-5; CDR3aa: ASAGPYVTQETQY
abundance: NA; v_gene: TRBV7-8; j_gene: TRBJ1-5; CDR3aa: ASSLLRQGGNQPQH
abundance: NA; v_gene: TRBV6-6; j_gene: TRBJ2-2; CDR3aa: ASSPRRVYGELF
abundance: NA; v_gene: TRBV29-1; j_gene: TRBJ2-7; CDR3aa: SVEGWTGYEQY
abundance: once; v_gene: TRBV9; j_gene: TRBJ1-1; CDR3aa: ASSVDGYTEAF
abundance: NA; v_gene: TRBV5-1; j_gene: TRBJ2-5; CDR3aa: ASSGDAQETQY
abundance: NA; v_gene: TRBV15; j_gene: TRBJ2-7; CDR3aa: ATKEGGTSSYEQY
abundance: NA; v_gene: TRBV10-3; j_gene: TRBJ2-3; CDR3aa: AISLAGSTDTQY
abundance: NA; v_gene: TRBV11-2; j_gene: TRBJ2-3; CDR3aa: ASSLVGDTQY
abundance: once; v_gene: TRBV9; j_gene: TRBJ2-1; CDR3aa: ASSVFTGSNEQF
abundance: NA; v_gene: TRBV6-1; j_gene: TRBJ1-2; CDR3aa: ASRRTAAYGYT
abundance: NA; v_gene: TRBV2; j_gene: TRBJ2-1; CDR3aa: ASRGTSGSRLEQF
abundance: NA; v_gene: TRBV7-3; j_gene: TRBJ2-1; CDR3aa: ASSSPEGSSEQF
abundance: NA; v_gene: TRBV28; j_gene: TRBJ2-7; CDR3aa: ASSSSYEQY
abundance: NA; v_gene: TRBV5-4; j_gene: TRBJ1-1; CDR3aa: ASSLWDTEAF
abundance: NA; v_gene: TRBV28; j_gene: TRBJ2-7; CDR3aa: ATVSSYEQY
abundance: NA; v_gene: TRBV6-6; j_gene: TRBJ2-7; CDR3aa: ASSLPPDEQY
abundance: once; v_gene: TRBV2; j_gene: TRBJ1-2; CDR3aa: ASSEAQTGGQGYT